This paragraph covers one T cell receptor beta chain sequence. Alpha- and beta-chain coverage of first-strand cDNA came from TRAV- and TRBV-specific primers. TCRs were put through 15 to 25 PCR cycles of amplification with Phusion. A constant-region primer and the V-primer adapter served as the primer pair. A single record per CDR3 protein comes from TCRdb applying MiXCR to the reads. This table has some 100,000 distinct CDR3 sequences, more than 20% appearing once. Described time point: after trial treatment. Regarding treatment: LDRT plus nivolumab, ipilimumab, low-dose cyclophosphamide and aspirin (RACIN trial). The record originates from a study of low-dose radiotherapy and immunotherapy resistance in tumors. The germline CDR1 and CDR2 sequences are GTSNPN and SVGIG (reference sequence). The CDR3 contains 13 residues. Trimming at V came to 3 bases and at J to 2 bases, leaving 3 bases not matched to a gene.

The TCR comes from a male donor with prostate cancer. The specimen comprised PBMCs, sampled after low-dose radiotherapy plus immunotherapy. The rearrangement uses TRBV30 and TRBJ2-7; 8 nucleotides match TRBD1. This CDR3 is CAWRRDRPYEQYF. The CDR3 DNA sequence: TGTGCCTGGAGACGGGACAGGCCCTACGAGCAGTACTTC. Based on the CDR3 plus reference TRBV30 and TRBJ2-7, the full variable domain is SQTIHQWPATLVQPVGSPLSLECTVEGTSNPNLYWYRQAAGRGLQLLFYSVGIGQISSEVPQNLSASRPQDRQFILSSKKLLLSDSGFYLCAWRRDRPYEQYFGPGTRLTVT.